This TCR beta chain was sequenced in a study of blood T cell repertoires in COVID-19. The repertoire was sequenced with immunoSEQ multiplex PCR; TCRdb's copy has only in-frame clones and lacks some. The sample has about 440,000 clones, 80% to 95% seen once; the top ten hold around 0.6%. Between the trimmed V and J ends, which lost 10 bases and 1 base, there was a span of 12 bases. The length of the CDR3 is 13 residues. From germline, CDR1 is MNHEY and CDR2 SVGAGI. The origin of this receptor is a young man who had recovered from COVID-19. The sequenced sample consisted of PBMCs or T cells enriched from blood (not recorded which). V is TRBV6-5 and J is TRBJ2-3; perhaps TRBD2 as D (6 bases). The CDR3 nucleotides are TGTGCCACCCTCGGGAGTGGCACAGATACGCAGTATTTT. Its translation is CATLGSGTDTQYF.